This entry concerns a single T cell receptor (beta chain). Its antigen is currently unknown. This entry belongs to a study of blood T cells in healthy people across ages. Study observations and caveats: CMV status of donors was unknown, possibly confounding expanded clonotype changes. Strongly correlated with naive T cell percentage was TCR beta diversity. Age advanced and TCR beta diversity per million T cells fell, roughly linearly.

It was with a sample-barcoded 5' primer and a J-beta primer mix that a second PCR of roughly 7 to 12 cycles was run. Template switching added a 12-random-nucleotide identifier to every cDNA molecule. One entry per CDR3 protein results from TCRdb running MiXCR on the 5' RACE reads. The table shows under 700,000 distinct CDR3 sequences, with less than 25% occurring only once. The V end was cut by 2 bases, the J end by 3 bases, with 17 bases between. CDR3 length: 17 residues. In germline, CDR1 is LNHNV, CDR2 YYDKDF (reference sequence). The same sample was also studied in work on T cells of mothers and their children.

The origin of this receptor is a boy younger than 18 in good health. The chain links TRBV15 to TRBJ1-5, with a possible D match to TRBD1 (5 bases). Source material: blood. The CDR3 DNA sequence: TGTGCCACCAGCAGACTAGGGTCAGGGTCCGCCAATCAGCCCCAGCATTTT. The encoded protein is CATSRLGSGSANQPQHF.